Listed here is a single TCR beta chain. Time point of the sample: baseline, week 1 (first vaccination visit). This sample's treatment: pre-vaccination baseline after standard-of-care therapy. Measured with immunoSEQ multiplex PCR; TCRdb has only the in-frame clones, and not every one. The table includes about 50,000 clones, 80% to 90% detected once. This record comes from a study of a mutant IDH1 vaccine in newly diagnosed glioma. Whole-study context: Patients got radiotherapy, temozolomide, or both beforehand, and most got both.

The CDR3 consists of 13 residues. V lost 5 bases to trimming and J lost 12 bases, with 17 bases between them. The germline gives CDR1 MNHEY, CDR2 SVGAGI. The clonotype was recovered from a man between 35 and 55 years old with glioma. Sample: PBMCs, taken from a glioma patient treated with radiotherapy, temozolomide or both. V usage is TRBV6-5 and J usage is TRBJ1-5, with D perhaps matching TRBD1 (6 bases). For the CDR3, the DNA is TGTGCCAGCAGTCCGACCCGAGACAGGTACCAGCATTTT. Translated, it gives CASSPTRDRYQHF.